The rows below give T cell receptor beta chains drawn from one sample of a study of CD8+CD57+ T cells in acquired aplastic anemia. MiXCR, run by TCRdb on the reads, gives a single entry per CDR3 protein. The sample shows fewer than 250,000 distinct CDR3 sequences, around 45% of them seen only once. Sequencing used sorted CD4+, CD8+, or CD8+CD57+ T cells (not recorded which) from PBMCs. The source is a human donor with aplastic anemia. The CDR3 runs from the conserved cysteine through the conserved F or W. Each record gives: V gene, CDR3 protein.

V: TRBV7-9
CDR3: CASSSRRTGDGYTF

V: TRBV20-1
CDR3: CSARQTSGAISTDTQYF

V: TRBV9
CDR3: CASSVARDRDFNEQFF

V: TRBV6-4
CDR3: CASSDSTGSTDTQYF

V: TRBV25-1
CDR3: CASSANLGGHYGYTF

V: TRBV29-1
CDR3: CSVEIFFWSRGSDTQYF

V: TRBV10-3
CDR3: CASGTSGREYQETQYF

V: TRBV20-1
CDR3: CSASFGTRSSYNSPLHF

V: TRBV30
CDR3: CAWSPGTGNYGYTF

V: TRBV7-9
CDR3: CASDPTYEQYF

V: TRBV7-9
CDR3: CASSSTLGESSGTPPQETQYF

V: TRBV7-2
CDR3: CASSLVRLLKNNKDSPLHF

V: TRBV6-5
CDR3: CASSQGTTSGSEQFF

V: TRBV10-3
CDR3: CAISQDPSRPEAFF

V: TRBV4-3
CDR3: CASSQGGGTGEKLFF

V: TRBV11-2
CDR3: CASSPPGRDSYEQYF

V: TRBV6-2/TRBV6-3
CDR3: CASSYYLAGGSYEQYF

V: TRBV6-4
CDR3: CASSYGTGDTGELFF

V: TRBV10-1
CDR3: CASRGDRGGTNEKLFF

V: TRBV7-3
CDR3: CASSELLTSYEQYF

V: TRBV9
CDR3: CASSQAGLAGGPAETQYF

V: TRBV7-6
CDR3: CASSFSNSYEQYF

V: TRBV27
CDR3: CASSFSAGGHYNEQFF

V: TRBV19
CDR3: CASSIDVPTYHMNTEAFF

V: TRBV14
CDR3: CASSLSRQGVDEQYF

V: TRBV19
CDR3: CASRDLGQGYGYTF

V: TRBV9
CDR3: CASSVASGRFYYNEQFF

V: TRBV6-5
CDR3: CASSLGTGGRVEQYF

V: TRBV20-1
CDR3: CSVWEDREGTEAFF

V: TRBV29-1
CDR3: CSAKTGDEQFF

V: TRBV29-1
CDR3: CSVLNRVGYGYTF

V: TRBV7-8
CDR3: CASSTDYRDPSSYNSPLHF

V: TRBV5-5
CDR3: CASSFEAEQYF

V: TRBV2
CDR3: CASRETGPSSYNEQFF

V: TRBV4-3
CDR3: CASSPDSFLNTEAFF

V: TRBV6-1
CDR3: CTSISLIGAQPQHF

V: TRBV29-1
CDR3: CSVGTSGSLYNEQFF

V: TRBV24-1
CDR3: CATSDSRSGRVELFF

V: TRBV6-5
CDR3: CASSYEAGASPLHF

V: TRBV24-1
CDR3: CATSESTGEYTF

V: TRBV7-9
CDR3: CASSPVDTQYF

V: TRBV7-3
CDR3: CASSLEAGGTYEQYF

V: TRBV6-5
CDR3: CASSRGQEEKLFF

V: TRBV6-4
CDR3: CASSETSGELFF

V: TRBV7-2
CDR3: CASSRRTVSGNTIYF

V: TRBV24-1
CDR3: CATRPAGNTEAFF